The 21 T cell receptor beta chains listed next were all sequenced from one sample in a study of blood T cells in healthy people across ages. The authors ran a second PCR of about 7 to 11 cycles using a sample-barcoded 5' primer and a J-beta primer mix. TCRdb fed the 5' RACE reads into MiXCR, producing one record per CDR3 protein. This table holds about 1,500,000 distinct CDR3 sequences, under 30% found once. Material for sequencing was blood. These receptors originate from a woman between 25 and 40 years old in good health.

This clonotype was seen repeatedly, ten times or more. The chain couples TRBV20-1 to TRBJ1-5; D gene uncertain. This CDR3 has 17 amino acids. Trimming cost V 3 bases and J 4 bases, with 22 bases left between them. Germline V CDR1 and CDR2: DFQATT, SNEGSKA (reference sequence). In nucleotides, the CDR3 is TGCAGTGCTAGGGACCGGGTCCAAAAATCCCAAAATCAGCCCCAGCATTTT. Amino acid sequence: CSARDRVQKSQNQPQHF.

Ten or more counts support this clonotype. CDR3: CASRTGKNEQYF. As DNA, the CDR3 is TGTGCCAGCAGGACAGGGAAGAACGAGCAGTACTTC. The genes are TRBV12-3 or TRBV12-4 and TRBJ2-7, with 7 bases that match TRBD1. The CDR3 extends over 12 amino acids. The J segment lost 5 bases and the V segment lost 6 bases, leaving 4 bases of the junction unmatched.

In its sample, this clonotype was seen a few times. This may be a read error, as it is one base from a much larger clone. V usage is TRBV5-1 and J usage is TRBJ2-1; D perhaps matches TRBD2 (6 bases). The V gene's germline CDR1 is SGHRS and CDR2 YFSETQ. The CDR3 spans 15 residues. V was cut by 3 bases and J by 2 bases, with 12 bases left in between. This CDR3 reads CASSSGTVPYNEQFF. The CDR3 DNA reads as TGCGCCAGCAGCTCGGGGACTGTCCCCTACAATGAGCAGTTCTTC. The whole variable domain, remainder taken from reference TRBV5-1 and TRBJ2-1, is KAGVTQTPRYLIKTRGQQVTLSCSPISGHRSVSWYQQTPGQGLQFLFEYFSETQRNKGNFPGRFSGRQFSNSRSEMNVSTLELGDSALYLCASSSGTVPYNEQFFGPGTRLTVL.

The V gene is TRBV5-1, the J gene TRBJ2-3; 7 bases match TRBD2. The CDR3 is 14 amino acids. Germline trimming cut 5 bases from V and 2 bases from J; bases unmatched to any gene: 5. Germline CDR1 SGHRS, CDR2 YFSETQ. The CDR3 sequence: CASRRDYLTDTQYF. CDR3 nucleotides: TGCGCCAGCAGGCGGGACTACCTCACAGATACGCAGTATTTT.

The chain recombines TRBV27 with TRBJ1-2; 10 bases are shared with TRBD1. Germline values: CDR1 MNHEY, CDR2 SMNVEV (reference sequence). The junction had 14 bases not matched to a gene; V was cut back by 5 bases and J by 2 bases. The CDR3 length is 18 residues. CDR3 nucleotide sequence: TGTGCCAGCAGTCGGGCGTTAAGGGGACAGGGGCCAAACTATGGCTACACCTTC. The encoded protein is CASSRALRGQGPNYGYTF.

This clonotype turned up a few times. This chain links TRBV6-6 with TRBJ1-1, with D perhaps matching TRBD1 (6 bases). CDR3 size: 15 residues. Per germline, CDR1 MNHNY and CDR2 SVGAGI (reference sequence). Deletions cut 2 bases from V and 4 bases from J, with 14 bases between. CDR3 bases: TGTGCCAGCAGTTACGTCCAACAGGGAAGCACTGAAGCTTTCTTT. Residues: CASSYVQQGSTEAFF.

The rearrangement links TRBV6-5 to TRBJ1-5; unclear D gene. The germline CDR1 and CDR2 sequences are MNHEY and SVGAGI. The germline V and J ends were trimmed by 4 bases and 3 bases, with 10 bases remaining between them. The CDR3 covers 14 residues. As DNA, the CDR3 is TGTGCCAGCAGTTCTCGGTTTGACAATCAGCCCCAGCATTTT. This encodes CASSSRFDNQPQHF.

J is TRBJ2-1 and V is TRBV20-1, with 7 bases identical to TRBD2. Germline V gene sequence: CDR1 DFQATT, CDR2 SNEGSKA (reference sequence). The CDR3 is 15 residues long. Trimming at V came to 1 base and at J to 12 bases, leaving 15 bases not matched to a gene. The CDR3 DNA reads TGCAGTGCTAGAGGCGGGAGTGGGATATACGGTGGGCAGTTCTTC. Residues: CSARGGSGIYGGQFF.

The V and J genes are TRBV20-1 and TRBJ1-1; D is possibly TRBD1 (5 bases). The germline V gene encodes CDR1 DFQATT and CDR2 SNEGSKA (reference sequence). The CDR3 loop spans 12 amino acids. CDR3 nucleotide sequence: TGCAGAGCCGGGACCGGACCCCCTGAAGCTTTCTTT. It codes for CRAGTGPPEAFF.

This clonotype turned up a few times. V usage is TRBV4-1 and J usage is TRBJ1-2, with D unresolved. The CDR3 contains 14 residues. V shed 0 bases and J shed 5 bases, with 10 bases lying between them. Germline V gene lookup returns CDR1 MGHRA and CDR2 YSYEKL. The CDR3 DNA sequence: TGCGCCAGCAGCCAAGATTGGGTGGCGTATGGCTACACCTTC. It yields the protein CASSQDWVAYGYTF.

This clonotype was recorded a few times. The CDR3 DNA sequence: TGTGCCAGCAGAGATGGACCAGGGCGAGTTAACTATGGCTACACCTTC. This translates into CASRDGPGRVNYGYTF. This chain joins TRBV12-3 or TRBV12-4 and TRBJ1-2, with a weak D call TRBD1 (5 bases). CDR3 length: 16 amino acids. V lost 6 bases and J 1 base, leaving 18 bases between the germline ends.

This clonotype has more than one count but fewer than ten. The chain combines TRBV6-5 with TRBJ2-3; D assignment may be TRBD1 or TRBD2 (6 bases each). The CDR3 is made up of 15 amino acids. In germline, CDR1 is MNHEY, CDR2 SVGAGI. The ends were cut back, 4 bases at V and 4 bases at J, with 15 bases in the middle. This CDR3 reads CASSSDGGGADTQYF. The CDR3 DNA reads as TGTGCCAGCAGTTCCGATGGGGGCGGGGCAGATACGCAGTATTTT.

This clonotype was detected a few times. This sequence joins TRBV4-2 and TRBJ2-1; the D gene is possibly TRBD2 (6 bases). Germline assignment: CDR1 LGHNA and CDR2 YNFKEQ. V was pared by 1 base and J by 7 bases, with 17 bases between. This CDR3 comprises 16 residues. CDR3 nucleotide sequence: TGTGCCAGCAGCCAAGGCCGGGACTCCCCGCGGAATGAGCAGTTCTTC. Its protein is CASSQGRDSPRNEQFF.

As for this clonotype: One base away lies a much larger clone, so this may be a sequencing read error. J is TRBJ2-6 and V is TRBV7-2; a weak D match, TRBD1 (5 bases). This CDR3 comprises 17 residues. Germline V gene data show CDR1 as SGHTA and CDR2 as FQGNSA. CDR3 sequence: CASSPRIQNSGANVRTF. The CDR3 nucleotides read TGTGCCAGCAGCCCGAGGATCCAGAACTCTGGGGCCAACGTCCGGACTTTC.

The gene calls are TRBV7-2 and TRBJ2-3, with D possibly matching TRBD1 (6 bases). V was pared by 1 base and J by 6 bases, with 11 bases between. Germline CDR1 reads SGHTA; CDR2 reads FQGNSA. The CDR3 contains 14 residues. CDR3: CASSLGSQGDTQYF. The CDR3 nucleotides are TGTGCCAGCAGCTTAGGATCCCAGGGGGATACGCAGTATTTT.

With regard to this clonotype: A much larger clone sits a single nucleotide away, making a read error possible. As the CDR3 is not closed by the conserved phenylalanine or tryptophan, this likely results from a read error. The chain recombines TRBV15 with TRBJ2-1; D assignment may be TRBD1 or TRBD2 (5 bases each). Germline values: CDR1 LNHNV, CDR2 YYDKDF (reference sequence). The length of the CDR3 is 14 residues. The V gene lost 3 bases and the J gene lost 9 bases, with 15 bases spanning the gap. The CDR3 bases are TGTGCCACCAGCAGGGAACGGACTGGGACTGAGCAGTTCTGC. Its translation is CATSRERTGTEQFC.

This clonotype was seen repeatedly, ten times or more. The rearrangement links TRBV4-3 to TRBJ2-1; 8 bases are a match to TRBD1. CDR3 length equals 18 residues. CDR1 is LGHNA and CDR2 is YSLEER in the germline V gene. V gave up 0 bases and J gave up 8 bases; unmatched junction bases: 15. This CDR3 reads CASSQEVWGTGGLDEQFF. The CDR3 coding sequence is TGCGCCAGCAGCCAAGAGGTCTGGGGGACAGGAGGTTTGGATGAGCAGTTCTTC.

The V gene is TRBV20-1, the J gene TRBJ2-5, with D perhaps TRBD2 (6 bases). This CDR3 has 14 residues. Germline lookup yields CDR1 DFQATT and CDR2 SNEGSKA (reference sequence). Between the trimmed V and J ends, which lost 2 bases and 11 bases, there was a span of 21 bases. The CDR3 DNA is TGCAGTGCTAGACTAATAGCGGATTACAATGAGCAGTACTTC. Encoded protein: CSARLIADYNEQYF.

This clonotype was counted once. This may stem from a read error, because a much larger clone lies one nucleotide away. The chain joins TRBV7-2 to TRBJ2-5; D unresolved. The closer fit of TRBJ2-7 to the DNA end suggests the J call may be wrong. Germline V gene sequence: CDR1 SGHTA, CDR2 FQGNSA. The CDR3 has 15 amino acids. The chain's CDR3 is CAGSPLALTRYEQYF. The CDR3 bases are TGTGCCGGCAGCCCATTGGCGCTAACTCGTTACGAGCAGTACTTC.

This clonotype was recorded at least ten times. The rearrangement uses TRBV3-1 and TRBJ2-7; D ambiguous. Germline CDR1 LGHDT, CDR2 YNNKEL (reference sequence). The CDR3 is 11 amino acids. V dropped 4 bases and J dropped 3 bases, with 4 bases sitting between them. In DNA, the CDR3 is TGTGCCAGCAGCCGACTCTACGAGCAGTACTTC. It codes for CASSRLYEQYF.

In its sample, this clonotype was seen many times. The V and J genes are TRBV29-1 and TRBJ2-3; possible D gene TRBD2, 5 bases. In germline, CDR1 is SQVTM, CDR2 ANQGSEA. Trimming stripped 3 bases from V and 2 bases from J, with 6 bases between. The CDR3 is 12 residues long. CDR3 DNA: TGCAGCGTTGAGGGAGTCACAGATACGCAGTATTTT. This encodes CSVEGVTDTQYF.